This T cell receptor (beta chain) was recovered during a study of PD-L1 blockade in urothelial cancer. Spiking each PCR with synthetic TCR analog templates was performed. Sequencing was performed with immunoSEQ multiplex PCR; in TCRdb, only in-frame clones are kept and a portion is missing. The sample has under 95,000 clones, 84% seen once. Time point meaning: pretreatment peripheral blood. The J segment lost 9 bases and the V segment lost 7 bases, leaving 4 bases of the junction unmatched. The CDR3 spans 11 residues. Germline V gene lookup returns CDR1 GTSNPN and CDR2 SVGIG (reference sequence). The sequences come from PBMCs, collected around atezolizumab (anti-PD-L1) treatment. The rearrangement uses TRBV30 and TRBJ2-2; 8 bases are shared with TRBD1. This receptor was obtained from a man aged 55 to 69 with urothelial cancer. This CDR3 is CALRTGRELFF. The CDR3 DNA is TGTGCCTTACGGACAGGGAGGGAGCTGTTTTTT.